The sequence of this T cell receptor beta chain was determined in a study of blood T cell repertoires in COVID-19. Study-wide context: T cells, B-cell-depleted T cells, or PBMCs provided the cDNA or gDNA that served as material.

This CDR3 has 16 residues. The germline V and J ends were trimmed by 4 bases and 4 bases, with 18 bases remaining between them. Looked up from germline, CDR1 is SGDLS and CDR2 is YYNGEE. Source study methods: Estimated nucleated cell counts came from reference gene primer amplification. Clones were sequenced by immunoSEQ multiplex PCR, and TCRdb holds only the in-frame ones, with some missing. V and J calls and clone size come straight from that table; D and trimming were deduced from the DNA. The table has over 350,000 clones, nearly 90% seen once. The chain recombines TRBV9 with TRBJ1-3; a possible D gene is TRBD1 (5 bases). This clonotype was sampled from a woman aged 18-29 years with acute COVID-19. The sample comprised PBMCs or T cells enriched from blood (not recorded which). The CDR3 coding sequence is TGTGCCAGCAGCATTGGCCTAACAGGTTCCGGAAACACCATATATTTT. It codes for CASSIGLTGSGNTIYF.